The clone carrying this TCR beta chain was detected a few times. Authors' data handling: It was from reference gene primer amplification that nucleated cell counts were estimated. Only in-frame clones appear in the TCRdb table, and some are missing; sequencing was by immunoSEQ multiplex PCR. V and J calls and clone size follow that table, whereas D and trimming were derived from the DNA. This sample carries approximately 61,000 clones, 65% to 90% of them seen once, and the ten largest clones take more than 8.5%. It was during active infection that Seattle patients were enrolled and then longitudinally followed. The data were taken from a study of blood T cell repertoires in COVID-19. In the study overall: Spain, Italy and the United States supplied samples that represented acute and convalescent COVID-19. The analysed material was cDNA or gDNA that came from T cells, B-cell-depleted T cells, or PBMCs.

V lost 5 bases and J 3 bases, leaving 7 bases between the germline ends. The CDR3 is made up of 12 amino acids. Germline CDR1 and CDR2: MNHEY and SMNVEV (reference sequence). The rearrangement links TRBV27 to TRBJ1-1, with D maybe TRBD1 (6 bases). The sequenced material came from peripheral blood. This TCR was sampled from a man aged 50-60 years with COVID-19, enrolled during active disease. The CDR3 protein is CASSHRDTEAFF. The CDR3 DNA reads as TGTGCCAGCAGTCACAGGGACACTGAAGCTTTCTTT.